The 3 T cell receptor beta chains presented below share a single source sample, sequenced in a study of cytomegalovirus exposure and HLA in healthy donors. PCR involved 60 Vbeta and 13 Jbeta primers. Generated by immunoSEQ multiplex PCR, the TCRdb table keeps only in-frame clones and is missing some. The table shows more than 150,000 clones, with more than 70% occurring only once. The sequenced sample consisted of PBMCs. Receptors were obtained from a girl between 10 and 17 years old in good health and CMV-seropositive.

This chain joins TRBV7-8 and TRBJ1-1, with 8 bases fitting TRBD1. CDR3 size: 12 residues. Germline lookup yields CDR1 SGHVS and CDR2 FQNEAQ. Trimming at V came to 5 bases and at J to 6 bases, leaving 2 bases not matched to a gene. The CDR3 nucleotides are TGTGCCAGCAGCCAGACAGGGGCTGAAGCTTTCTTT. Translated, it gives CASSQTGAEAFF.

This chain joins TRBV10-3 and TRBJ2-1; 11 bases are shared with TRBD2. Trimming at V came to 4 bases and at J to 7 bases, leaving 12 bases not matched to a gene. There are 17 residues in the CDR3. Germline CDR1 and CDR2: ENHRY and SYGVKD. The chain's CDR3 is CAISGASGRPRGNEQFF. Written as DNA, the CDR3 is TGTGCCATCAGTGGGGCTAGCGGGAGGCCTAGGGGGAATGAGCAGTTCTTC.

This chain joins TRBV5-6 and TRBJ2-4, with D maybe TRBD1 (5 bases). Trimming stripped 4 bases from V and 7 bases from J, with 12 bases between. Germline CDR1 and CDR2: SGHDT and YYEEEE. CDR3 size: 13 residues. CDR3 in amino acids: CASSPEPGNIQYF. The CDR3 DNA reads TGTGCCAGCAGCCCCGAACCAGGGAACATTCAGTACTTC.